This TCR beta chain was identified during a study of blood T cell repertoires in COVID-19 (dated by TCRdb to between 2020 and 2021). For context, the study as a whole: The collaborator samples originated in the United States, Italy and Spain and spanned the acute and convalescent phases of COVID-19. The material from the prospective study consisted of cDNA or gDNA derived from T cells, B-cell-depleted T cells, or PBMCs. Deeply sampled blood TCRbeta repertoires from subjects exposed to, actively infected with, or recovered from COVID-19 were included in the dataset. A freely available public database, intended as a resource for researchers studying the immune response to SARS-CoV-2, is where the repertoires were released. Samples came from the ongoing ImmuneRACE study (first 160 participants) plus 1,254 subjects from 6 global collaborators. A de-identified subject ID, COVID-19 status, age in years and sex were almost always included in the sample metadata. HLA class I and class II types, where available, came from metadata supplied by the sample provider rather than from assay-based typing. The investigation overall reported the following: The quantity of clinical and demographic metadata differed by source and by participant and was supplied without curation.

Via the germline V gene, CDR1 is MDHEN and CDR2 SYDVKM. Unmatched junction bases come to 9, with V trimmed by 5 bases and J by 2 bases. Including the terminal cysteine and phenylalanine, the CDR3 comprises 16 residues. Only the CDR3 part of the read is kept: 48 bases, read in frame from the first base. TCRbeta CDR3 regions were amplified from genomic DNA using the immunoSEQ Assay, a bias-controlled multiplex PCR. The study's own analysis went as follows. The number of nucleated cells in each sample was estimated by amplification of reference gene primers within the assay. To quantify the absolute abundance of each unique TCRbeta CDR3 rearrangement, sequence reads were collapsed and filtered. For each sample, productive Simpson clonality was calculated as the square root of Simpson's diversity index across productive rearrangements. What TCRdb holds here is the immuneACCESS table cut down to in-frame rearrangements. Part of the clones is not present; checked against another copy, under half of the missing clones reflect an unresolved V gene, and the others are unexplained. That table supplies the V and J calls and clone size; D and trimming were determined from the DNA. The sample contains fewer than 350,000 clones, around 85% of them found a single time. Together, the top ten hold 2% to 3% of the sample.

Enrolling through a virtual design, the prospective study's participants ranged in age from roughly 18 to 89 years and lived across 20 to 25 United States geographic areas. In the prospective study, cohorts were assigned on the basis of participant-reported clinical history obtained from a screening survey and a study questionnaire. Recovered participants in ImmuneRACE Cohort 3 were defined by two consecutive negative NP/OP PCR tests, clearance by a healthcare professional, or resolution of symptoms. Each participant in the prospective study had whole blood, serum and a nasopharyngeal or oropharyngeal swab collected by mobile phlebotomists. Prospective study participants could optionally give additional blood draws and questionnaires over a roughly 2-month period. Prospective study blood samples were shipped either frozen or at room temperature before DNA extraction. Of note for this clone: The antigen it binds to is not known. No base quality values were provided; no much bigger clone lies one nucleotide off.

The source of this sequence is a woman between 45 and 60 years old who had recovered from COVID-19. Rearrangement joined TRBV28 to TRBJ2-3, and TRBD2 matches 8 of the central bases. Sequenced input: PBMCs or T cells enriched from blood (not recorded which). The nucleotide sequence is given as TGTGCCAGCAGTCTACTCGGGGGGGATGACACAGATACGCAGTATTTT. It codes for CASSLLGGDDTDTQYF. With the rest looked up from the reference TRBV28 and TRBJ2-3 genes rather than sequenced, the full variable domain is DVKVTQSSRYLVKRTGEKVFLECVQDMDHENMFWYRQDPGLGLRLIYFSYDVKMKEKGDIPEGYSVSREKKERFSLILESASTNQTSMYLCASSLLGGDDTDTQYFGPGTRLTVL.